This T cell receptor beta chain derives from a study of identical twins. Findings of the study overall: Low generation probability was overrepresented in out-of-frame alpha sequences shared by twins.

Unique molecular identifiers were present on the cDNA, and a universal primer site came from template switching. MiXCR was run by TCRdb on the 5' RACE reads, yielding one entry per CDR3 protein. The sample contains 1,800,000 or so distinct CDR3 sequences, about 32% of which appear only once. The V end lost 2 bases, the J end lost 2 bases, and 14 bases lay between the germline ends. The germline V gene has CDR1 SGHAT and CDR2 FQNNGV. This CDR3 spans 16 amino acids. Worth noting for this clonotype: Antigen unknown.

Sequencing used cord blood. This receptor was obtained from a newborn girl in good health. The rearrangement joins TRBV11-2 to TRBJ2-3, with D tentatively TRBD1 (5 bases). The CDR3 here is CASSLKKQGYTDTQYF. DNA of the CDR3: TGTGCCAGCAGCTTAAAGAAGCAGGGCTACACAGATACGCAGTATTTT.